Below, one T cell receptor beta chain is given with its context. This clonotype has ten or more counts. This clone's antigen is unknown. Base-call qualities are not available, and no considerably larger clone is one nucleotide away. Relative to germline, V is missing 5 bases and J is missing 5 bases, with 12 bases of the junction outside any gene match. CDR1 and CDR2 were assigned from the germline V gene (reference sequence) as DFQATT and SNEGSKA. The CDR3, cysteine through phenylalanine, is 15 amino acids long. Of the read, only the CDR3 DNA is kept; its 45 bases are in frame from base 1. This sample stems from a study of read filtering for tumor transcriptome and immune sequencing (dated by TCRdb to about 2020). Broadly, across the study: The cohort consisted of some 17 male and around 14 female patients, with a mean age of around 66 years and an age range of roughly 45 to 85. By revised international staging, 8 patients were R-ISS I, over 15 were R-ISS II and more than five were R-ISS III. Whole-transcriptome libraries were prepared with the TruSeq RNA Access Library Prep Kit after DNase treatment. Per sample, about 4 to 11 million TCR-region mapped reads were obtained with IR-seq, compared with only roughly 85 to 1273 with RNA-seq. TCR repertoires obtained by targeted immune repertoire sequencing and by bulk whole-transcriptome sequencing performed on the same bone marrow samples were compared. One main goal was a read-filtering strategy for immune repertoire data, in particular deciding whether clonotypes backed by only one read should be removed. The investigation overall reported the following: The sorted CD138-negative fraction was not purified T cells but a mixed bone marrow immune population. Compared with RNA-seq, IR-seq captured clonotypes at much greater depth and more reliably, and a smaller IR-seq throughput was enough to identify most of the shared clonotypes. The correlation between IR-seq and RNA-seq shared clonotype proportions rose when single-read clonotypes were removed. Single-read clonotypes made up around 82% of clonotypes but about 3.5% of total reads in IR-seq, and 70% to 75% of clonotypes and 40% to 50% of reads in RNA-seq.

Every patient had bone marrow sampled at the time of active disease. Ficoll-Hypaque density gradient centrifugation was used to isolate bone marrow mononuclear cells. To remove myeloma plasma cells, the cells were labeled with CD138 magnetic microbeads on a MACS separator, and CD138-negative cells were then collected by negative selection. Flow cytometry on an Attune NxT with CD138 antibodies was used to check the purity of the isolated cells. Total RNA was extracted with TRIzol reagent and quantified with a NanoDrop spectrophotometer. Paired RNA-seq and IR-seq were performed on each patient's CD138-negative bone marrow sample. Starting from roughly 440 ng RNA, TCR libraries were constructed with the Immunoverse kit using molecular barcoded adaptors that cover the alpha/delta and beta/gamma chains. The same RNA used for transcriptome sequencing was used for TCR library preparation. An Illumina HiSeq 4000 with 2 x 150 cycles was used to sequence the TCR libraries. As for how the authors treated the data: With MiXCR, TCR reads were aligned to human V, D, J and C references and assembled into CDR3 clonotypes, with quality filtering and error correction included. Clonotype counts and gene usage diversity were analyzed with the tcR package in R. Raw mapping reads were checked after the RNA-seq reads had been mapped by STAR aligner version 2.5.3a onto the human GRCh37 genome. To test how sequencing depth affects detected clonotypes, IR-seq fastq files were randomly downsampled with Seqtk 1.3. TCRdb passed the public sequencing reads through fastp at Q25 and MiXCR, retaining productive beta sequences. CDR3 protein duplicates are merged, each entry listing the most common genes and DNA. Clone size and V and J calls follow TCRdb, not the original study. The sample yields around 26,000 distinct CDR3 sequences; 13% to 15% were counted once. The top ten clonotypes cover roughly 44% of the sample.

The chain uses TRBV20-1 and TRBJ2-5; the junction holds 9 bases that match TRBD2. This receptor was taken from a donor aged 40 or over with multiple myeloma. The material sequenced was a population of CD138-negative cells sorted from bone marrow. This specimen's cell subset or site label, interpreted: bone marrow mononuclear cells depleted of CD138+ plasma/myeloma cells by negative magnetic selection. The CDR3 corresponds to CSAWGFSGRTETQYF. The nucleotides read TGCAGTGCTTGGGGGTTCAGCGGGAGGACGGAGACCCAGTACTTC.